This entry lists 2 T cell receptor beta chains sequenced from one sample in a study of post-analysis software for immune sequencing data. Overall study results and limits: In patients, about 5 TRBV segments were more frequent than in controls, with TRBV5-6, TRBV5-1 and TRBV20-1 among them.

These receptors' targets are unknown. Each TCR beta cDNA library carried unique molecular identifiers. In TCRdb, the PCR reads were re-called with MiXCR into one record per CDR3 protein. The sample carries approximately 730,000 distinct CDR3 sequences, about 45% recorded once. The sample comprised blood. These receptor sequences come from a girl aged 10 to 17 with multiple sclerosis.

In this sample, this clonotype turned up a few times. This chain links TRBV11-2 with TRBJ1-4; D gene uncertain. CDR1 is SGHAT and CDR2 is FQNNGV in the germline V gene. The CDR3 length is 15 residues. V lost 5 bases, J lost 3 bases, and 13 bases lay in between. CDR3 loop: CASSLPTAANEKLFF. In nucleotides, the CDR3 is TGTGCCAGCAGCCTTCCGACGGCCGCTAATGAAAAACTGTTTTTT.

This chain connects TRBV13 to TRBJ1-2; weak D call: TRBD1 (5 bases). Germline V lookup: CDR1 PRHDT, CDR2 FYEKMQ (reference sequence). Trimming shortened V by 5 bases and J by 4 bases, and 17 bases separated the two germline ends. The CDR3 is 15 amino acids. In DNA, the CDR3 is TGTGCCAGCAGCCACGGGACGTCGGTCCCCTATGGCTACACCTTC. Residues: CASSHGTSVPYGYTF.